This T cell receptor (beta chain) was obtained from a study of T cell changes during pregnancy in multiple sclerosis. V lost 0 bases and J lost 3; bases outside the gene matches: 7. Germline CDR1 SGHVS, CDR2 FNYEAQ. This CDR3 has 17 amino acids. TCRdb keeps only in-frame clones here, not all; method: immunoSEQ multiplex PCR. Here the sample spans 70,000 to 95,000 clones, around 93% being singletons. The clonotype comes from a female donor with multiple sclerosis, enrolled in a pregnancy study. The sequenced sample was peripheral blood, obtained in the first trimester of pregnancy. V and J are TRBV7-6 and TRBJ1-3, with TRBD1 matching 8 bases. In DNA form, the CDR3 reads TGTGCCAGCAGCTTAGCGAAGGACAGGGCGGATGGAAACACCATATATTTT. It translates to CASSLAKDRADGNTIYF.